Here is one T cell receptor beta chain with its context. What it recognizes is unknown. This specimen comes from a study of blood T cells in healthy people across ages. The use of a sample-barcoded 5' primer and a J-beta primer mix characterized a second PCR of about 6 to 12 cycles. Each CDR3 protein gets one entry after TCRdb re-called the 5' RACE reads with MiXCR. The sample includes around 1,500,000 distinct CDR3 sequences, roughly 27% of them seen just once. The study, taken as a whole, reports: Naive T cell percentage showed a strong correlation with TCR beta diversity.

Per the germline V gene, CDR1 is MNHEY and CDR2 is SVGEGT. The CDR3 sequence is 14 residues long. Source material: blood. The chain joins TRBV6-2 or TRBV6-3 to TRBJ2-1, with D unclear. The J call may be in error: the DNA end matches TRBJ2-7 better. The sequence came from a woman in her twenties or thirties in good health. The CDR3 loop is CASSYSWGVNEQYF. CDR3 nucleotide sequence: TGTGCCAGCAGTTACTCCTGGGGTGTTAATGAGCAGTACTTC.